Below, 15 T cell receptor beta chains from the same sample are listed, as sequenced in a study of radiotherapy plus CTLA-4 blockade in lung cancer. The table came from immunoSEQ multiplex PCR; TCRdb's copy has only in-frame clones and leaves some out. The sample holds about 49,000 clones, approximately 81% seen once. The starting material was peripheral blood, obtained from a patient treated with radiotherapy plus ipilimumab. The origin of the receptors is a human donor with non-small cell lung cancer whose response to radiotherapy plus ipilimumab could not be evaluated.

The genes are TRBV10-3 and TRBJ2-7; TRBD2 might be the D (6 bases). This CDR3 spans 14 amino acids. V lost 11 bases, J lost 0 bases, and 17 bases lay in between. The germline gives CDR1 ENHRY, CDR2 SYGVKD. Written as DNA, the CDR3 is TGTGCCTCTATGGGAGGAGAATCCTCCTACGAGCAGTACTTC. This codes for CASMGGESSYEQYF.

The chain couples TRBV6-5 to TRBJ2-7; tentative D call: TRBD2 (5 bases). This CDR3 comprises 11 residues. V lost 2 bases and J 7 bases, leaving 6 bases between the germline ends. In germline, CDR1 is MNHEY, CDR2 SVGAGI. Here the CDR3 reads CASSYRGEQYF. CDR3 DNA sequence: TGTGCCAGCAGTTACCGGGGTGAGCAGTACTTC.

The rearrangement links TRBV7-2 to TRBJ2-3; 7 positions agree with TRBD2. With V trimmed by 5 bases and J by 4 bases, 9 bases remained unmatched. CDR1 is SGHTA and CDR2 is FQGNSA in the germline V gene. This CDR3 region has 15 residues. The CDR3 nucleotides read TGTGCCAGCAGCCGACCCGGACTAGGTCCAGATACGCAGTATTTT. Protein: CASSRPGLGPDTQYF.

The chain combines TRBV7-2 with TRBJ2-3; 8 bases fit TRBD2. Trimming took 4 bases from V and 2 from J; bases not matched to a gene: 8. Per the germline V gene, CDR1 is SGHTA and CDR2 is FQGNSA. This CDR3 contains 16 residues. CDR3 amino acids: CASSSPLAGNTDTQYF. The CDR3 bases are TGTGCCAGCAGCTCCCCTTTAGCGGGGAACACAGATACGCAGTATTTT.

The CDR3 reads CASSTGGHSYEQYF. In nucleotides, the CDR3 is TGTGCCAGCAGTACAGGCGGCCACTCCTACGAGCAGTACTTC. This chain uses TRBV11-2 with TRBJ2-7, with D maybe TRBD1 (5 bases). V dropped 6 bases and J dropped 0 bases, with 12 bases sitting between them. This CDR3 is built from 14 residues. Looked up from germline, CDR1 is SGHAT and CDR2 is FQNNGV.

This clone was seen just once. The CDR3 spells CASSPAGMGLSNQPQHF. The CDR3 bases are TGTGCCAGCTCACCGGCAGGGATGGGGTTAAGCAATCAGCCCCAGCATTTT. The chain recombines TRBV18 with TRBJ1-5; tentatively, D is TRBD1 (5 bases). Germline V gene sequence: CDR1 KGHSH, CDR2 LQKENI. This CDR3 spans 17 amino acids. Trimming removed 3 bases from V and 1 base from J, with 16 bases in between.

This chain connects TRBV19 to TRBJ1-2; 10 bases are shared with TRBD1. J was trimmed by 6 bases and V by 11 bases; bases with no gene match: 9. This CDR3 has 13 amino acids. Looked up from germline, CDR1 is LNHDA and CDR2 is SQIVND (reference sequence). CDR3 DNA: TGTGCCGGAAAGAAGACAGGGGGCGATGGCTACACCTTC. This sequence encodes CAGKKTGGDGYTF.

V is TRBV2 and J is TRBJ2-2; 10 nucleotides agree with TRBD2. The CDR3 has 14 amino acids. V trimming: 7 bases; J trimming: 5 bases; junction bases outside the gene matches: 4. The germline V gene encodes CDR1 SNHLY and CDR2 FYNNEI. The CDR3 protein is CASKAGGGTGELFF. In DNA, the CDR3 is TGTGCCAGCAAAGCGGGAGGGGGGACCGGGGAGCTGTTTTTT.

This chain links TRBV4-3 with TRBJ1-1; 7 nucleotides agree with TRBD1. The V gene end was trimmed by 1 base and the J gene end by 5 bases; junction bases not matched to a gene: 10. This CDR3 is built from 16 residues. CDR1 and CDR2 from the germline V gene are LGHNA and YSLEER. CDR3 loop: CASSQGDSSWGTEAFF. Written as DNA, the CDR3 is TGCGCCAGCAGCCAAGGGGACAGCTCATGGGGAACTGAAGCTTTCTTT.

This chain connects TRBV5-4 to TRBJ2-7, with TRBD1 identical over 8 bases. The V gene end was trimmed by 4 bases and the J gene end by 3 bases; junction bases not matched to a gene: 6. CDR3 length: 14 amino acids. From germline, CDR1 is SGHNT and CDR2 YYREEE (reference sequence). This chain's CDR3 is CASSMGQVSYEQYF. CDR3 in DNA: TGTGCCAGCAGCATGGGACAGGTCAGCTACGAGCAGTACTTC.

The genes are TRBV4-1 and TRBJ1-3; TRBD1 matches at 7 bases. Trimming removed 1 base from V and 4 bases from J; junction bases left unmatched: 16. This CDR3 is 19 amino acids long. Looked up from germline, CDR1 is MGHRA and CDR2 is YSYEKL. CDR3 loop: CASSQVGTDGPYFGNTIYF. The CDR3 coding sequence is TGCGCCAGCAGCCAAGTCGGGACAGACGGCCCGTACTTCGGAAACACCATATATTTT.

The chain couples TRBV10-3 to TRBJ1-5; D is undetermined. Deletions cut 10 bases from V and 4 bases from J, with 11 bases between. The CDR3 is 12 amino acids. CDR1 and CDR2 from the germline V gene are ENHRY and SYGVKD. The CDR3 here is CATKQSNQPQHF. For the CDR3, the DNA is TGTGCCACAAAACAGAGTAATCAGCCCCAGCATTTT.

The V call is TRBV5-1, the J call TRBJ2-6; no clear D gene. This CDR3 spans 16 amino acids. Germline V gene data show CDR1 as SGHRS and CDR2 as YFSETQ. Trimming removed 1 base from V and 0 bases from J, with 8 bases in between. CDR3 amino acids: CASSLWALSGANVLTF. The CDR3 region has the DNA TGCGCCAGCAGCTTGTGGGCACTCTCTGGGGCCAACGTCCTGACTTTC.

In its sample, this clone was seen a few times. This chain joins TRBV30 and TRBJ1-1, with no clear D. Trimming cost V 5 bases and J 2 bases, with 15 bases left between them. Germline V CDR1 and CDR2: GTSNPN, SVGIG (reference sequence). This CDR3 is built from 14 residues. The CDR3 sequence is CAWFRLGRNTEAFF. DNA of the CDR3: TGTGCCTGGTTCCGACTTGGAAGAAACACTGAAGCTTTCTTT.

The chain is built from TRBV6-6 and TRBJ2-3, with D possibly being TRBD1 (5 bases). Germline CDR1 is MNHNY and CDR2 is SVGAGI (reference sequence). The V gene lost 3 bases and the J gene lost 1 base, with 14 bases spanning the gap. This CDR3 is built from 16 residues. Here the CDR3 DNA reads TGTGCCAGCAGTTATGTGAAGGGGCGCGGCACAGATACGCAGTATTTT. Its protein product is CASSYVKGRGTDTQYF.